This T cell receptor beta chain was captured by sequencing in a study of metastatic and nonmetastatic thyroid tumors. At the level of the study: Repertoire comparison spanned blood and tumor or nodule tissue of malignant and benign thyroid patients. Findings and limits, study-wide: Malignant thyroid tumors reportedly had TCR beta diversity that was significantly higher than in benign nodules, in blood and tumor.

Each patient went into thyroid surgery without having received any treatment. This CDR3 region has 12 residues. Per the germline V gene, CDR1 is SGHRS and CDR2 is YFSETQ. In the case of this clone: Its matching antigen is unknown. At one boundary the junction diverges from the germline segment, which might be a read error.

In the source study's methods: Using the CDR3 differences seen across clinicopathological groups, the authors built a distant-metastasis classifier for papillary thyroid cancer, which was meant to discriminate distant-metastatic patients. MiXCR was used by TCRdb to re-call the PCR reads. The V and J calls come from TCRdb's annotation, not from the publication. The sample consists of 25,000 to 40,000 clones, roughly 20% of them appearing once. The specimen was blood. The receptor was derived from a female donor with papillary thyroid cancer or a benign thyroid nodule (not recorded which). Some clones in this sample may be carry-over from other donors' samples. V usage is TRBV5-1 and J usage is TRBJ2-7; no reliable D call. The DNA of the CDR3 is TGCGCCAGCAGCTTGGCCGGTGTGGAGCATTACTTC. Protein sequence: CASSLAGVEHYF.